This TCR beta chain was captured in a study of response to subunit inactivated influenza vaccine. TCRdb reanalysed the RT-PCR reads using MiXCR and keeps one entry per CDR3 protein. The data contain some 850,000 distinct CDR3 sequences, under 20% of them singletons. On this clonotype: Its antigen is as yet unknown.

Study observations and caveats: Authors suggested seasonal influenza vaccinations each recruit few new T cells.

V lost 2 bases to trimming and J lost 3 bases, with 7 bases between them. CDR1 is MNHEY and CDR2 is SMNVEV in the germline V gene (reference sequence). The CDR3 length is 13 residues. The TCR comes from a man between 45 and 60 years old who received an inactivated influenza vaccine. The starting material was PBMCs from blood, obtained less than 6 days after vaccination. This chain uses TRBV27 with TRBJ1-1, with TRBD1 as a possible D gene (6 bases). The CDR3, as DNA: TGTGCCAGCAGTTTACAGGGGCACACTGAAGCTTTCTTT. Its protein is CASSLQGHTEAFF.